The table lists the clone carrying this T cell receptor (beta chain) with many counts. The same CDR3 arises from other DNA sequences in this sample as well. Trimming shortened V by 5 bases and J by 4 bases, and 9 bases separated the two germline ends. CDR1 and CDR2 (germline): SGHTA, FQGTGA. This CDR3 has 13 residues. The data originate from a study of blood T cell repertoires in COVID-19. Study details: Samples taken during acute and convalescent COVID-19 were collected in the United States, Italy and Spain.

As originally analysed: It was from reference gene primer amplification that nucleated cell counts were estimated. Produced via immunoSEQ multiplex PCR; TCRdb's table is partial and in-frame only. The V and J calls and clone size are taken from that table; D and trimming were inferred from the DNA. Of about 250,000 clones listed, about 86% are singletons. The chain links TRBV7-3 to TRBJ1-5; tentative D call: TRBD1 (5 bases). The TCR originated in a man aged 50 to 60 with active or convalescent COVID-19. Sequenced material: peripheral blood. CDR3 DNA: TGTGCCAGCAGCCCCGGGGGAAATCAGCCCCAGCATTTT. Its protein product is CASSPGGNQPQHF.